This T cell receptor (beta chain) was identified in a study of shared T cell receptors in the human thymus. This table comes from immunoSEQ multiplex PCR, and its TCRdb copy is limited to in-frame clones, with some not included. The sample shows over 450,000 clones, more than 75% of them seen only once. The germline V gene encodes CDR1 LNHNV and CDR2 YYDKDF (reference sequence). Trimming took off 0 bases at V and 2 bases at J, with 10 bases between the two ends. The CDR3 length is 16 residues. The same specimen was also included in a second study, on human thymus T cells. From that report: The donors were infants in Finland with congenital heart defects, otherwise immunologically healthy. Across thymic and blood repertoires, the usage of V and J genes appeared to be biased.

This sequence originates from a boy younger than two with a congenital heart defect. Sequencing was done on a sample of thymocytes. The chain is built from TRBV15 and TRBJ2-2; no definite D call. The CDR3 region is CATSREAGPNTGELFF. The CDR3 nucleotides read TGTGCCACCAGCAGAGAGGCAGGCCCCAACACCGGGGAGCTGTTTTTT.